This T cell receptor (beta chain) was retrieved from a study of T cell changes during pregnancy in multiple sclerosis. Assay: immunoSEQ multiplex PCR; the TCRdb copy retains only in-frame clones and omits some. There are more than 70,000 clones in the sample; around 93% occur only once, and under 3% lies in the top ten. This clone was seen only once. Germline V CDR1 and CDR2: LNHNV, YYDKDF (reference sequence). The V and J ends lost 0 bases and 6 bases respectively, with 5 bases between them. The CDR3 runs to 12 residues. The V gene is TRBV15, the J gene TRBJ1-2, with a tentative D call TRBD1 (5 bases). The sequences come from peripheral blood, collected in the second trimester of pregnancy. The source of this sequence is a female donor with multiple sclerosis, enrolled in a pregnancy study. Here the CDR3 DNA reads TGTGCCACCAGCAGAGAAGGGGATGGCTACACCTTC. Its translation: CATSREGDGYTF.